The source of this TCR beta chain is a study of T-cell reconstitution after alpha-beta-depleted transplantation in children listed by TCRdb under 2016. Some background on the complete study: The study quantitatively tracked T-cell immune reconstitution after TCRalphabeta/CD19-depleted allogeneic hematopoietic cell transplantation in children using TCR repertoire profiling.

This clonotype was counted at least ten times. Its antigen is unknown. No much larger clone exists at a distance of one base, and base qualities are not known. The CDR3, from cysteine to phenylalanine, totals 17 residues. Only the CDR3 portion is preserved as DNA: 51 bases, with reading frame beginning at the first base. Trimmed from V: 5 bases; trimmed from J: 3 bases; junction bases lacking a gene match: 9. The receptor library was made with PCR. TCRdb names Illumina HiSeq 2500 as the instrument used. Molecular barcoding was employed in the preparation of TCR libraries, with unique molecular identifiers being used to normalize TCRbeta repertoire quantification. The public reads were reanalyzed by TCRdb: fastp trimming at Q25, MiXCR alignment, in-frame beta chains only. Merged by CDR3 protein, the rows form single entries marked with the most common genes and DNA. The sample profile shows 200,000 to 250,000 distinct CDR3 sequences; approximately 10% of them were found once. The ten largest account for 28% of the sample.

Beyond this particular receptor, the publication reports: Hyperexpanded clone frequencies declined over subsequent months; after one year, T-cell counts and TCRbeta diversity were mostly attributed to newly produced T cells. The apparently early recovery of alphabetaT-cell counts about two months after transplant reportedly depended on only several hundred rapidly expanded clones that came from non-depleted graft cells. In some patients, the high TCRbeta diversity seen at day 60 was put down to recipient T cells and intrathymic progenitors that had survived conditioning.

The sample's treatment or condition, from its label and the paper: allogeneic hematopoietic cell transplantation with graft depleted of TCRalphabeta T cells and CD19 B cells. The transplant recipients were children given TCRalphabeta/CD19-depleted allogeneic hematopoietic cell grafts. Specimen: PBMCs, collected before TCRalphabeta/CD19-depleted stem cell transplant. This TCR was recovered from a child younger than two with acute myeloid leukemia, due to receive a stem cell transplant. The sequence joins TRBV12-3 or TRBV12-4 to TRBJ2-1; the junction holds 11 bases that match TRBD2. The CDR3 in this case is CASSIRLTSGIYNEQFF. The DNA sequence is TGTGCCAGCAGTATACGGCTGACTAGCGGGATCTACAATGAGCAGTTCTTC.